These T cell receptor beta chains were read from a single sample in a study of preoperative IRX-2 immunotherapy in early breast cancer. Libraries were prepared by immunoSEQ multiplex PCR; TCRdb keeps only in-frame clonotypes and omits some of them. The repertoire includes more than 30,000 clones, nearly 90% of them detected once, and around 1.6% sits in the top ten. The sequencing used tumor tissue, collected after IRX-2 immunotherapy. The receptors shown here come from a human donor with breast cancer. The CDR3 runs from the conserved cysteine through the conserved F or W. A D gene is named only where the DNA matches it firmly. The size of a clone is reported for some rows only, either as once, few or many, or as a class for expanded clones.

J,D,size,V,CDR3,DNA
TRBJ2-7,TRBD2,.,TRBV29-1,CSVGAGVGYEQYF,TGCAGCGTTGGAGCGGGAGTGGGGTACGAGCAGTACTTC
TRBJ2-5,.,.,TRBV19,CASKRRAGLETQYF,TGTGCCAGTAAACGACGGGCAGGGTTGGAGACCCAGTACTTC
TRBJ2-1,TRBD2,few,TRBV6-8,CASSTTSGSGDEQFF,TGTGCCAGCAGTACTACTAGCGGGAGTGGGGATGAGCAGTTCTTC
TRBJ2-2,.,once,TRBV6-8,CATRPSAGELFF,TGTGCCACCCGCCCTAGCGCCGGGGAGCTGTTTTTT
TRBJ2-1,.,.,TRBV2,CASSPRIRGVNEQFF,TGTGCCAGCAGCCCAAGGATTCGAGGGGTTAATGAGCAGTTCTTC
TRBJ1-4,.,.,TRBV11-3,CASSPDTRNEKLFF,TGTGCCAGCAGCCCCGACACACGAAATGAAAAACTGTTTTTT
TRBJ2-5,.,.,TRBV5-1,CASSGDSPRETQYF,TGCGCCAGCAGCGGGGACTCACCTCGTGAGACCCAGTACTTC
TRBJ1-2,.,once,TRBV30,CAWSVVVRVSF,TGTGCCTGGAGTGTAGTGGTCAGGGTATCCTTC
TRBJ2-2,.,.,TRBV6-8,CASTRGVGGVNTGELFF,TGTGCCAGCACCAGGGGCGTGGGGGGCGTGAACACCGGGGAGCTGTTTTTT
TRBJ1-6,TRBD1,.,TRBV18,CASSLIHDRGSPLHF,TGTGCCAGCTCACTCATTCACGACAGGGGCTCACCCCTCCACTTT
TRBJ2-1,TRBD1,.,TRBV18,CASSATGLSYNEQFF,TGTGCCAGCTCAGCGACAGGGCTCTCCTACAATGAGCAGTTCTTC
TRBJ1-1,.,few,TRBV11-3,CASSPHPGGKVNTEAFF,TGTGCCAGCAGCCCACACCCCGGGGGGAAAGTGAACACTGAAGCTTTCTTT
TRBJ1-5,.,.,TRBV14,CASSLSFWGYQHF,TGTGCCAGCAGCTTATCTTTCTGGGGGTACCAGCATTTT
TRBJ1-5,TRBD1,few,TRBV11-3,CASSLQEGAGQPQHF,TGTGCCAGCAGCCTTCAGGAGGGGGCAGGGCAGCCCCAGCATTTT
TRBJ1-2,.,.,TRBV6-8,CASSYADTGEGYTF,TGTGCCAGCAGTTACGCCGACACCGGGGAAGGCTACACCTTC
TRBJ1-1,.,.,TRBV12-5,CASGLGAGLWVAFF,TGTGCTAGTGGTTTGGGGGCCGGTCTATGGGTGGCTTTCTTT
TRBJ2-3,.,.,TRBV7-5,CASSLTSTVTDTQYF,TGTGCCAGCAGCTTAACCTCGACAGTTACAGATACGCAGTATTTT
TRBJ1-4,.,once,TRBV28,CASSRQVREKLFF,TGTGCCAGCAGCAGACAGGTCCGGGAAAAACTGTTTTTT
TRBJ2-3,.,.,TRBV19,CASSRGDTQYF,TGTGCCAGTAGTAGGGGAGATACGCAGTATTTT
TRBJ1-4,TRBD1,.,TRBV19,CASSVGQANNEKLFF,TGTGCCAGTAGTGTCGGACAGGCCAATAATGAAAAACTGTTTTTT
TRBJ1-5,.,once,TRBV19,CASSGAGGNQPQHF,TGTGCCAGTAGTGGGGCAGGGGGCAATCAGCCCCAGCATTTT
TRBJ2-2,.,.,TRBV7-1,CASSLRELRWGSTGELFF,TGTGCCAGCAGCTTAAGGGAACTGCGTTGGGGGAGCACCGGGGAGCTGTTTTTT
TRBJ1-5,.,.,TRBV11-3,CASSVNRDNQPQHF,TGTGCCAGCAGCGTAAACAGAGACAATCAGCCCCAGCATTTT
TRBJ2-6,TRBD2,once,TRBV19,CASHLAGGPGANVLTF,TGTGCCAGTCATCTAGCGGGGGGTCCTGGGGCCAACGTCCTGACTTTC
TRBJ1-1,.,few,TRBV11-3,CASSLGRMNTEAFF,TGTGCCAGCAGCTTAGGGCGGATGAACACTGAAGCTTTCTTT
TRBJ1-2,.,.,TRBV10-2,CASSEWRQSYGYTF,TGCGCCAGCAGTGAGTGGAGACAGTCCTATGGCTACACCTTC
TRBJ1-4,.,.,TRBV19,CASSITGGPNEKLFF,TGTGCCAGTAGTATCACGGGAGGCCCAAATGAAAAACTGTTTTTT
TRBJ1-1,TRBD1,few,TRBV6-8,CASSSSGTGPNTEAFF,TGTGCCAGCAGTTCATCGGGGACAGGGCCGAACACTGAAGCTTTCTTT
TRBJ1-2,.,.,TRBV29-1,CSVGQLRGDGYTF,TGCAGCGTTGGACAGCTCCGAGGGGATGGCTACACCTTC
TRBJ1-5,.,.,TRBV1,CASSQDRYQPQHF,TGCGCCAGCAGCCAAGATAGGTATCAGCCCCAGCATTTT
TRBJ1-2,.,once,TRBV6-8,CASSSRGTYGYTF,TGTGCCAGCAGTAGCAGGGGTACCTATGGCTACACCTTC
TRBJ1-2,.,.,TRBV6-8,CAGSPPAYGYTF,TGTGCCGGATCCCCCCCCGCCTATGGCTACACCTTC